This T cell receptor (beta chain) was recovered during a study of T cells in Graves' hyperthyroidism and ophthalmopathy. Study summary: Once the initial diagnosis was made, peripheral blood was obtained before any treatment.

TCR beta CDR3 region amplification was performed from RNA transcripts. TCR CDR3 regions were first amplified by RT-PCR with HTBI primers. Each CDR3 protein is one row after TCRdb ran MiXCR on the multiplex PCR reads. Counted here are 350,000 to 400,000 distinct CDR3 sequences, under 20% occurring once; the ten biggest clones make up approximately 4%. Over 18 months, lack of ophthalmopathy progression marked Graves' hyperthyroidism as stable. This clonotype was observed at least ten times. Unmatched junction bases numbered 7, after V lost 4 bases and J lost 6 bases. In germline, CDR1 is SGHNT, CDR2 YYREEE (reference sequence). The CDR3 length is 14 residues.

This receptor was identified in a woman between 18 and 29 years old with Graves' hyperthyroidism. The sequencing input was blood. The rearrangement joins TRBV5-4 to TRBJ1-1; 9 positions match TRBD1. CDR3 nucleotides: TGTGCCAGCAGCCTAGGACAGGGGAGGGCTGAAGCTTTCTTT. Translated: CASSLGQGRAEAFF.